One and the same sample provided the 15 T cell receptor beta chains below, sequenced in a study of shared clonotypes between healthy human individuals. Data came from immunoSEQ multiplex PCR; TCRdb stores just in-frame clones and leaves some out. The sample has approximately 500,000 clones, 90% to 96% seen once. The material sequenced was naive CD4+ T cells sorted from blood. Subset meaning: CD45RA+ positively selected. The source of these receptors is a woman aged 25 to 39 in good health.

This chain links TRBV5-4 with TRBJ1-4; D might be TRBD1 (6 bases). V was shortened by 0 bases and J by 4 bases, with 13 bases between the two germline ends. The germline CDR1 and CDR2 sequences are SGHNT and YYREEE (reference sequence). The CDR3 length is 16 residues. CDR3 DNA sequence: TGTGCCAGCAGCTTGGCCGGGACAAGCCTTAATGAAAAACTGTTTTTT. Translation: CASSLAGTSLNEKLFF.

V is TRBV5-1 and J is TRBJ2-3; D perhaps matches TRBD1 (5 bases). This CDR3 has 14 residues. The V end was cut by 2 bases, the J end by 2 bases, with 9 bases between. The germline CDR1 and CDR2 sequences are SGHRS and YFSETQ. The CDR3 DNA reads TGCGCCAGCAGCTTCGGACACGACACAGATACGCAGTATTTT. Translation: CASSFGHDTDTQYF.

The rearrangement joins TRBV27 to TRBJ2-7, with D unclear. This CDR3 has 15 residues. Germline CDR1 reads MNHEY; CDR2 reads SMNVEV (reference sequence). Trimming took 5 bases from V and 3 from J, leaving 17 bases between them. CDR3 region: CASSLSLASGYEQYF. The CDR3 DNA is TGTGCCAGCAGTCTCTCCTTGGCGTCAGGCTACGAGCAGTACTTC.

This rearrangement joins TRBV27 to TRBJ2-2, with 10 bases identical to TRBD2. In germline, CDR1 is MNHEY, CDR2 SMNVEV (reference sequence). Trimming cost V 1 base and J 6 bases; bases outside gene matches: 5. CDR3 length: 16 residues. Written as DNA, the CDR3 is TGTGCCAGCAGTTTATACATAGCGGGAGGCTCCGGGGAGCTGTTTTTT. It yields the protein CASSLYIAGGSGELFF.

This chain links TRBV10-3 with TRBJ2-3; either TRBD1 or TRBD2 may supply D (5 bases each). Germline V lookup: CDR1 ENHRY, CDR2 SYGVKD. The CDR3 runs 14 residues. Trimming took off 6 bases at V and 6 bases at J, with 16 bases between the two ends. Here the CDR3 reads CAISSGPEGDTQYF. The CDR3 nucleotides read TGTGCCATCAGCTCGGGGCCCGAGGGGGATACGCAGTATTTT.

This chain uses TRBV29-1 with TRBJ2-3, with D unresolved. V shed 4 bases and J shed 1 base, with 15 bases lying between them. CDR1 and CDR2 (germline): SQVTM, ANQGSEA. The CDR3 runs 15 residues. The DNA for the CDR3 is TGCAGCGTTGGAAGGGTAGGCCGGGGCACAGATACGCAGTATTTT. Protein sequence: CSVGRVGRGTDTQYF.

The chain uses TRBV28 and TRBJ1-3; D call uncertain. In germline, CDR1 is MDHEN, CDR2 SYDVKM. The CDR3 covers 15 residues. Trimming removed 8 bases from V and 0 bases from J, with 14 bases in between. DNA for the CDR3: TGTGCCAGCTCGTATCCCGGGGACTCTGGAAACACCATATATTTT. As protein: CASSYPGDSGNTIYF. The variable domain in full, with the rest retrieved from reference TRBV28 and TRBJ1-3, is DVKVTQSSRYLVKRTGEKVFLECVQDMDHENMFWYRQDPGLGLRLIYFSYDVKMKEKGDIPEGYSVSREKKERFSLILESASTNQTSMYLCASSYPGDSGNTIYFGEGSWLTVV.

The chain is built from TRBV4-2 and TRBJ2-2; 13 positions agree with TRBD2. Looked up from germline, CDR1 is LGHNA and CDR2 is YNFKEQ. The length of the CDR3 is 15 residues. Losses at the gene ends were 4 bases for V and 8 bases for J; bases not matched to a gene: 4. CDR3 residues: CASSPTSGGKGELFF. The CDR3 DNA is TGTGCCAGCAGCCCGACTAGCGGGGGGAAGGGGGAGCTGTTTTTT.

The chain couples TRBV6-5 to TRBJ2-7; the match to TRBD2 covers 11 bases. This CDR3 contains 15 residues. Germline V gene lookup returns CDR1 MNHEY and CDR2 SVGAGI. J gave up 6 bases and V 0 bases, and 4 bases lay outside the gene matches. Here the CDR3 reads CASSYSRLAGFEQYF. The CDR3, as DNA: TGTGCCAGCAGTTACTCGAGACTAGCGGGATTCGAGCAGTACTTC.

The chain couples TRBV15 to TRBJ1-4, with D possibly TRBD1 on 6 matching bases. The CDR3 sequence is 15 residues long. Trimming stripped 0 bases from V and 8 bases from J, with 13 bases between. Germline values: CDR1 LNHNV, CDR2 YYDKDF (reference sequence). This chain's CDR3 is CATSRESGAGEKLFF. The DNA for the CDR3 is TGTGCCACCAGCAGAGAATCAGGGGCGGGAGAAAAACTGTTTTTT.

The CDR3 DNA reads TGTGCCAGCAGCTTGAACCCCCAGGGCCACGAGCAGTACTTC. It codes for CASSLNPQGHEQYF. The V gene is TRBV11-3, the J gene TRBJ2-7; weak D call: TRBD1 (5 bases). Trimming took 3 bases from V and 5 from J, leaving 14 bases between them. Germline assignment: CDR1 SGHNT and CDR2 YENEEA. The CDR3 runs to 14 residues.

The CDR3 protein is CASSQVQSNTEAFF. The CDR3 DNA reads as TGCGCCAGCAGCCAAGTACAGTCGAACACTGAAGCTTTCTTT. The chain carries TRBV4-1 and TRBJ1-1, with no clear D. CDR3 length equals 14 residues. V was shortened by 1 base and J by 1 base, with 7 bases between the two germline ends. The germline CDR1 and CDR2 sequences are MGHRA and YSYEKL.

The genes are TRBV5-5 and TRBJ1-2; D call uncertain. The ends were cut back, 2 bases at V and 5 bases at J, with 19 bases in the middle. Germline lookup yields CDR1 SGHKS and CDR2 YYEKEE (reference sequence). This CDR3 contains 16 residues. DNA of the CDR3: TGTGCCAGCAGCTTAGGACCGAATCCTGGTCATTATGGCTACACCTTC. Its protein product is CASSLGPNPGHYGYTF.

The genes are TRBV19 and TRBJ1-5, with D hard to call. The germline V gene encodes CDR1 LNHDA and CDR2 SQIVND (reference sequence). The CDR3 contains 14 residues. The ends were cut back, 3 bases at V and 4 bases at J, with 10 bases in the middle. The CDR3 region is CASSMAGGNQPQHF. DNA of the CDR3: TGTGCCAGTAGTATGGCAGGTGGGAATCAGCCCCAGCATTTT.

The chain couples TRBV28 to TRBJ2-7; tentative D call: TRBD1 (7 bases). From germline, CDR1 is MDHEN and CDR2 SYDVKM. Trimming removed 5 bases from V and 0 bases from J, with 20 bases in between. This CDR3 is built from 17 residues. The CDR3 DNA sequence: TGTGCCAGCAGTCCCTTGCGGGGACAGCGTAACTCCTACGAGCAGTACTTC. Protein sequence: CASSPLRGQRNSYEQYF.